The 25 T cell receptor beta chains reported below all come from one sample, sequenced in a study of T cells in Graves' hyperthyroidism and ophthalmopathy. There were TCR beta CDR3 regions amplified from RNA transcripts. During a first-round RT-PCR of the TCR CDR3, the HTBI primer set was used. In TCRdb, the multiplex PCR reads were re-called with MiXCR into one record per CDR3 protein. This repertoire shows hundreds of thousands of distinct CDR3 sequences, roughly 24% found once; its top ten account for approximately 11%. Sequencing was carried out using blood. These receptors all come from a woman in her 30s with Graves' ophthalmopathy.

This clonotype showed up many times. CDR3 DNA sequence: TGTGCCAGCAGTTTAAATCAGGACAGGGGGAATTCACCCCTCCACTTT. Its protein is CASSLNQDRGNSPLHF. J is TRBJ1-6 and V is TRBV6-5, with 10 nucleotides matching TRBD1. The CDR3 covers 16 residues. Trimming removed 4 bases from V and 7 bases from J; junction bases left unmatched: 7. CDR1 and CDR2 from the germline V gene are MNHEY and SVGAGI.

With regard to this clonotype: It is likely a read error, because the conserved phenylalanine at the end of the CDR3 is missing. The limits of the CDR3 on the DNA are not certain, so only TCRdb's listed CDR3 is given. This chain connects TRBV7-9 to TRBJ1-1. The CDR3 has 13 amino acids, counting both end residues. Germline V gene lookup returns CDR1 SEHNR and CDR2 FQNEAQ (reference sequence). The CDR3 protein is CASSLAWDTEACL.

V usage is TRBV28 and J usage is TRBJ2-5, with TRBD1 matching 7 bases. From germline, CDR1 is MDHEN and CDR2 SYDVKM. The CDR3 runs to 14 residues. V lost 4 bases, J lost 9 bases, and 11 bases stayed unmatched. The DNA of the CDR3 is TGTGCCAGCAGTTCTGGCCAGACAGGGTCGTCCCAGTACTTC. This sequence encodes CASSSGQTGSSQYF.

The gene calls are TRBV2 and TRBJ1-2; D is unclear. Trimming removed 2 bases at V and 5 bases at J, with 9 bases between. The germline gives CDR1 SNHLY, CDR2 FYNNEI. This CDR3 is built from 13 residues. CDR3 loop: CASSELQPYGYTF. CDR3 sequence (DNA): TGTGCCAGCAGTGAATTACAGCCTTATGGCTACACCTTC.

The J gene is TRBJ1-2, the V gene TRBV7-8; maybe TRBD1 (5 bases). Between the trimmed V and J ends, which lost 3 bases and 9 bases, there was a span of 14 bases. CDR1 and CDR2 (germline): SGHVS, FQNEAQ. The CDR3 runs 13 residues. CDR3 loop: CASSFNTGERYTF. For the CDR3, the DNA is TGTGCCAGCAGCTTCAACACGGGGGAGCGCTACACCTTC.

This clonotype was found a few times. The chain joins TRBV6-1 to TRBJ2-3; possibly TRBD1 or TRBD2 for D (5 bases each). Trimming shortened V by 5 bases and J by 0 bases, and 9 bases separated the two germline ends. The germline V gene encodes CDR1 MNHNS and CDR2 SASEGT. The CDR3 extends over 14 amino acids. DNA of the CDR3: TGTGCCAGCAGTACCCGGGGCAGCACAGATACGCAGTATTTT. Amino acids: CASSTRGSTDTQYF.

This clonotype was detected ten times or more. The rearrangement links TRBV11-2 to TRBJ2-5, with 9 bases aligning to TRBD2. Trimming cost V 3 bases and J 4 bases; bases outside gene matches: 15. Looked up from germline, CDR1 is SGHAT and CDR2 is FQNNGV. This CDR3 is 18 amino acids long. The CDR3 protein is CASSFPLWPGLAGETQYF. The CDR3 region has the DNA TGTGCCAGCAGCTTCCCCCTCTGGCCGGGACTAGCCGGAGAGACCCAGTACTTC.

The chain links TRBV28 to TRBJ2-7; 8 nucleotides align to TRBD1. From germline, CDR1 is MDHEN and CDR2 SYDVKM. Losses at the gene ends were 8 bases for V and 0 bases for J; bases not matched to a gene: 9. This CDR3 spans 15 amino acids. The CDR3 sequence is CASGKPGQDSYEQYF. In DNA, the CDR3 is TGTGCCAGCGGAAAACCGGGACAGGACTCCTACGAGCAGTACTTC.

This clonotype was recorded at least ten times. The V gene is TRBV18, the J gene TRBJ1-1, with 7 bases lining up with TRBD1. The CDR3 length is 15 residues. In germline, CDR1 is KGHSH, CDR2 LQKENI. The ends lost 4 bases at V and 3 bases at J; junction bases unmatched: 8. CDR3 in DNA: TGTGCCAGCTCACTCGGTCCCAGGGGGGACACTGAAGCTTTCTTT. Its translation: CASSLGPRGDTEAFF.

The rearrangement links TRBV6-1 to TRBJ1-3; D gene ambiguous. The length of the CDR3 is 15 residues. Trimming cost V 4 bases and J 0 bases, with 10 bases left between them. Germline-derived CDR1 and CDR2 are MNHNS and SASEGT. The CDR3 coding sequence is TGTGCCAGCAGTGCGAAGAGGGCCTCTGGAAACACCATATATTTT. Amino acids: CASSAKRASGNTIYF.

In this sample, this clonotype turned up many times. This chain joins TRBV12-3 or TRBV12-4 and TRBJ2-7, with 7 bases aligning to TRBD2. Trimming removed 1 base from V and 6 bases from J; junction bases left unmatched: 12. This CDR3 has 16 amino acids. For the CDR3, the DNA is TGTGCCAGCAGTTTAGGTTGGGGGGGGTCACTACTCGAGCAGTACTTC. Residues: CASSLGWGGSLLEQYF.

This clonotype was seen at least ten times. The chain has TRBV20-1 and TRBJ2-2; 9 bases are a match to TRBD1. Germline lookup yields CDR1 DFQATT and CDR2 SNEGSKA (reference sequence). The CDR3 sequence is 16 residues long. With V trimmed by 4 bases and J by 6 bases, 12 bases remained unmatched. CDR3 coding DNA: TGCAGTGCTACTGATACCGGGACAGGGTATTCCGGGGAGCTGTTTTTT. Translating gives CSATDTGTGYSGELFF.

The rearrangement joins TRBV9 to TRBJ2-3, with no clear D. CDR1 SGDLS and CDR2 YYNGEE come from the germline V gene. V shed 5 bases and J shed 3 bases, with 13 bases lying between them. This CDR3 has 14 residues. The CDR3 spells CASSLYSATDTQYF. The CDR3 DNA is TGTGCCAGCAGTCTTTATAGTGCGACAGATACGCAGTATTTT. Complete variable domain (other parts from reference TRBV9 and TRBJ2-3): DSGVTQTPKHLITATGQRVTLRCSPRSGDLSVYWYQQSLDQGLQFLIQYYNGEERAKGNILERFSAQQFPDLHSELNLSSLELGDSALYFCASSLYSATDTQYFGPGTRLTVL.

This chain joins TRBV6-1 and TRBJ2-5, with 8 nucleotides matching TRBD2. Germline V gene lookup returns CDR1 MNHNS and CDR2 SASEGT. The CDR3 spans 13 residues. The junction had 6 bases not matched to a gene; V was cut back by 7 bases and J by 5 bases. In nucleotides, the CDR3 is TGTGCCAGCAAAAACGGCGGGGGGGAGACCCAGTACTTC. It encodes CASKNGGGETQYF.

The J gene is TRBJ2-5, the V gene TRBV20-1; weak D call: TRBD2 (7 bases). Per the germline V gene, CDR1 is DFQATT and CDR2 is SNEGSKA (reference sequence). Trimming left V 5 bases short and J 4 bases short, with 20 bases between. The CDR3 extends over 15 amino acids. CDR3 DNA sequence: TGCAGTGCTGAGTCTGGGGGGGGGGGCCCAGAGACCCAGTACTTC. Protein: CSAESGGGGPETQYF.

The table lists this clonotype with many counts. Written as DNA, the CDR3 is TGTGCCAGCACCCACAGGGGGCGAGGCAATCAGCCCCAGCATTTT. Translated, it gives CASTHRGRGNQPQHF. The chain combines TRBV12-3 or TRBV12-4 with TRBJ1-5; 9 positions agree with TRBD1. The CDR3 has 15 amino acids. V dropped 7 bases and J dropped 2; count of bases not matched to a gene: 6.

The chain joins TRBV11-2 to TRBJ1-2; 7 nucleotides align to TRBD1. V lost 1 base and J lost 6; bases outside the gene matches: 5. The V gene's germline CDR1 is SGHAT and CDR2 FQNNGV. The length of the CDR3 is 14 residues. Written as DNA, the CDR3 is TGTGCCAGCAGCTTAGCCGACAGGGATAATGGCTACACCTTC. Encoded protein: CASSLADRDNGYTF.

This clonotype was seen a few times. The genes are TRBV6-1 and TRBJ2-2, with D possibly TRBD1 on 6 matching bases. The CDR3 length is 14 residues. The germline V gene has CDR1 MNHNS and CDR2 SASEGT. Trimming pared 6 bases from V and 4 bases from J, leaving 12 bases between. The CDR3 sequence: CASSRQDSTGELFF. Written as DNA, the CDR3 is TGTGCCAGCAGCCGACAGGACTCCACCGGGGAGCTGTTTTTT.

This clonotype was counted many times. The CDR3 protein is CASSLVYDNQPQHF. The CDR3 DNA reads as TGTGCCAGCAGTTTAGTATACGACAATCAGCCCCAGCATTTT. The V and J genes are TRBV27 and TRBJ1-5; D gene uncertain. This CDR3 region has 14 residues. The V and J ends lost 2 bases and 3 bases respectively, with 8 bases between them. Germline V lookup: CDR1 MNHEY, CDR2 SMNVEV (reference sequence).

The chain couples TRBV24-1 to TRBJ1-2, with D hard to call. V was pared by 5 bases and J by 0 bases, with 21 bases between. The germline CDR1 and CDR2 sequences are KGHDR and SFDVKD. The CDR3 runs 18 residues. This CDR3 reads CATSVLPAEAQANYGYTF. Here the CDR3 DNA reads TGTGCCACCAGTGTCCTCCCGGCGGAGGCCCAGGCTAACTATGGCTACACCTTC.

This clonotype was counted at least ten times. The chain has TRBV7-6 and TRBJ1-3; TRBD1 is a possible D gene (6 bases). The V gene's germline CDR1 is SGHVS and CDR2 FNYEAQ. With 4 bases removed from V and 2 bases from J, the gap between germline ends came to 12 bases. CDR3 size: 15 residues. CDR3 amino acids: CASSSTGSTGNTIYF. In DNA, the CDR3 is TGTGCCAGCAGCTCAACAGGGAGTACTGGAAACACCATATATTTT.

This clonotype was counted many times. In DNA, the CDR3 is TGTGCCAGCAGTTACCTAGGACAGTCGAACACTGAAGCTTTCTTT. This gives the protein CASSYLGQSNTEAFF. The rearrangement uses TRBV6-2 or TRBV6-3 and TRBJ1-1, with D possibly being TRBD1 (6 bases). The ends were cut back, 2 bases at V and 1 base at J, with 11 bases in the middle. Germline V gene lookup returns CDR1 MNHEY and CDR2 SVGEGT. The CDR3 loop spans 15 amino acids.

This clonotype was detected only a few times. J is TRBJ1-6 and V is TRBV18; D might be TRBD1 (5 bases). The ends were cut back, 3 bases at V and 10 bases at J, with 16 bases in the middle. The germline gives CDR1 KGHSH, CDR2 LQKENI. The CDR3 sequence is 15 residues long. The CDR3 DNA reads TGTGCCAGCTCACCCCTCGGGGGGTCCGGATCACCCCTCCACTTT. Translation gives CASSPLGGSGSPLHF.

This clonotype was counted many times. The chain carries TRBV5-1 and TRBJ2-7; either TRBD1 or TRBD2 may fit D (5 bases each). CDR1 SGHRS and CDR2 YFSETQ come from the germline V gene. V was trimmed by 0 bases and J by 5 bases, leaving 27 bases between them. This CDR3 contains 19 residues. CDR3 region: CASSLVVIGGKGSGNEQYF. Written as DNA, the CDR3 is TGCGCCAGCAGCTTGGTTGTGATAGGTGGAAAGGGGAGCGGCAACGAGCAGTACTTC.

The chain links TRBV12-3 or TRBV12-4 to TRBJ2-7; D is undetermined. The germline V and J ends were trimmed by 3 bases and 6 bases, with 12 bases remaining between them. The CDR3 runs to 13 residues. The CDR3 spells CASSFATPLEQYF. CDR3 coding DNA: TGTGCCAGCAGTTTCGCTACCCCACTCGAGCAGTACTTC.